A single sample gave rise to the 32 T cell receptor beta chains below, sequenced in a study of blood T cell repertoires in COVID-19. Sequenced by immunoSEQ multiplex PCR; TCRdb stores in-frame clones only, minus some. The repertoire holds 200,000 to 300,000 clones, with more than 90% as singletons. Sequenced input: peripheral blood. These TCRs come from a person between 18 and 35 years old with COVID-19, enrolled during active disease.

The chain carries TRBV5-4 and TRBJ2-1, with 7 bases identical to TRBD1. Looked up from germline, CDR1 is SGHNT and CDR2 is YYREEE (reference sequence). The CDR3 consists of 17 residues. Trimming at V came to 0 bases and at J to 0 bases, leaving 6 bases not matched to a gene. DNA for the CDR3: TGTGCCAGCAGCTTGGGGGGACAGATAAGCTCCTACAATGAGCAGTTCTTC. Amino acid sequence: CASSLGGQISSYNEQFF.

V gene TRBV12-3 or TRBV12-4 combines with J gene TRBJ2-7; D gene ambiguous. V lost 3 bases and J 2 bases, leaving 8 bases between the germline ends. This CDR3 has 13 amino acids. CDR3 protein: CASSLTPTYEQYF. As DNA, the CDR3 is TGTGCCAGCAGTTTGACACCTACCTACGAGCAGTACTTC.

This rearrangement joins TRBV7-9 to TRBJ1-1; TRBD1 matches at 9 bases. V was pared by 4 bases and J by 6 bases, with 9 bases of the junction left unmatched. Germline V gene lookup returns CDR1 SEHNR and CDR2 FQNEAQ (reference sequence). The CDR3 covers 15 residues. CDR3 sequence reads: CASSSSDRGSAEAFF. The CDR3, as DNA: TGTGCCAGCAGCTCCTCGGACAGGGGTTCCGCTGAAGCTTTCTTT.

The CDR3, as DNA: TGTGCCAGCAGCCTCGGGGGGACCACGCTTGAGCAGTTCTTC. Residues: CASSLGGTTLEQFF. This chain joins TRBV3-1 (or the pseudogene TRBV3-2) and TRBJ2-1; 7 bases match TRBD2. J lost 9 bases, V lost 4 bases, and 9 bases had no gene match. The V gene's germline CDR1 is LGHDT and CDR2 YNNKEL (reference sequence). CDR3 length: 14 residues.

This chain links TRBV4-1 with TRBJ2-1, with D perhaps TRBD2 (5 bases). Germline CDR1 is MGHRA and CDR2 is YSYEKL. CDR3 length equals 13 residues. With 0 bases removed from V and 6 bases from J, the gap between germline ends came to 6 bases. Here the CDR3 reads CASSQEGGNEQFF. The CDR3 DNA reads as TGCGCCAGCAGCCAAGAAGGAGGCAATGAGCAGTTCTTC.

CDR3 region: CASSLERTGKQFF. The CDR3 DNA is TGTGCCAGCAGTCTTGAACGGACAGGGAAGCAGTTCTTC. The genes are TRBV7-3 and TRBJ2-1; 8 positions match TRBD1. V lost 6 bases and J lost 11; bases outside the gene matches: 9. This CDR3 comprises 13 residues. Per germline, CDR1 SGHTA and CDR2 FQGTGA. The full variable domain, its missing parts supplied by reference TRBV7-3 and TRBJ2-1, is GAGVSQTPSNKVTEKGKYVELRCDPISGHTALYWYRQSLGQGPEFLIYFQGTGAADDSGLPNDRFFAVRPEGSVSTLKIQRTERGDSAVYLCASSLERTGKQFFGPGTRLTVL.

CDR3 bases: TGTGCTAGTGGTTTGGGGGGCAGGACCTACGAGCAGTACTTC. Translating gives CASGLGGRTYEQYF. The gene calls are TRBV12-5 and TRBJ2-7; perhaps TRBD1 as D (5 bases). The length of the CDR3 is 14 residues. Germline CDR1 and CDR2: LGHNT and FRNRAP. Trimming pared 1 base from V and 2 bases from J, leaving 9 bases between.

This rearrangement joins TRBV10-2 to TRBJ2-5; the D gene is possibly TRBD2 (6 bases). Germline V gene lookup returns CDR1 WSHSY and CDR2 SAAADI. Trimming pared 8 bases from V and 0 bases from J, leaving 10 bases between. The length of the CDR3 is 13 residues. The CDR3 bases are TGCGCCAGCGGAGGGGCCAACCAAGAGACCCAGTACTTC. Amino acid sequence: CASGGANQETQYF.

This clone has more than one count but fewer than ten. The chain is built from TRBV5-6 and TRBJ1-4, with a weak D call TRBD1 (5 bases). The CDR3 runs 14 residues. Germline-derived CDR1 and CDR2 are SGHDT and YYEEEE. V was shortened by 4 bases and J by 5 bases, with 12 bases between the two germline ends. As DNA, the CDR3 is TGTGCCAGCAGCCCCACGCCAGGGAATGAAAAACTGTTTTTT. Translating gives CASSPTPGNEKLFF.

The rearrangement joins TRBV5-1 to TRBJ2-6; 7 nucleotides agree with TRBD1. This CDR3 has 15 amino acids. Trimming cost V 0 bases and J 19 bases; bases outside gene matches: 16. The V gene's germline CDR1 is SGHRS and CDR2 YFSETQ. The DNA of the CDR3 is TGCGCCAGCAGCTTGGCGGGGACAGTGGGATCATCCTCTACTTTC. This sequence encodes CASSLAGTVGSSSTF.

This chain links TRBV5-1 with TRBJ2-1; 10 bases map to TRBD1. Trimming took 3 bases from V and 7 from J; bases not matched to a gene: 10. Per germline, CDR1 SGHRS and CDR2 YFSETQ. CDR3 length: 16 amino acids. DNA of the CDR3: TGCGCCAGCAGCTGGGGGACAGGGGCGGCCACTAATGAGCAGTTCTTC. Its translation is CASSWGTGAATNEQFF.

This clone has a handful of counts. The rearrangement joins TRBV4-2 to TRBJ1-6, with TRBD1 identical over 11 bases. CDR1 is LGHNA and CDR2 is YNFKEQ in the germline V gene. J gave up 6 bases and V 4 bases, and 8 bases lay outside the gene matches. The CDR3 runs to 17 residues. The CDR3 spells CASSPQPGQGGNSPLHF. The CDR3 DNA reads as TGTGCCAGCAGCCCCCAGCCGGGACAGGGGGGTAATTCACCCCTCCACTTT.

The CDR3 coding sequence is TGTGCCAGCAGAGCCGGGACAGGGGGCATCAATGAGCAGTTCTTC. Amino acids: CASRAGTGGINEQFF. The chain combines TRBV7-3 with TRBJ2-1, with TRBD1 identical over 12 bases. The CDR3 is 15 amino acids. Trimming took 6 bases from V and 6 from J; bases not matched to a gene: 6. Germline-derived CDR1 and CDR2 are SGHTA and FQGTGA.

The chain uses TRBV7-9 and TRBJ1-2; TRBD1 matches 8 bases. The V and J ends lost 6 bases and 2 bases, in that order; junction bases with no gene match: 11. CDR3 length: 16 residues. Per germline, CDR1 SEHNR and CDR2 FQNEAQ (reference sequence). CDR3: CASSITQGGSNYGYTF. The CDR3 region has the DNA TGTGCCAGCAGTATCACACAGGGGGGAAGCAACTATGGCTACACCTTC.

This chain uses TRBV28 with TRBJ1-4; D is possibly TRBD1 (6 bases). The CDR3 contains 14 residues. The germline V gene encodes CDR1 MDHEN and CDR2 SYDVKM. Trimming cost V 6 bases and J 5 bases, with 13 bases left between them. The CDR3 sequence: CASSTQGVNEKLFF. The CDR3 DNA reads as TGTGCCAGCAGCACACAGGGAGTAAATGAAAAACTGTTTTTT.

This clone was picked up one time. The J gene is TRBJ1-6, the V gene TRBV27; maybe TRBD1 (5 bases). The CDR3 runs 17 residues. Germline V gene data show CDR1 as MNHEY and CDR2 as SMNVEV (reference sequence). The germline V and J ends were trimmed by 1 base and 0 bases, with 10 bases remaining between them. CDR3 bases: TGTGCCAGCAGTTTATATGGGGGGTACTCCTATAATTCACCCCTCCACTTT. The encoded protein is CASSLYGGYSYNSPLHF.

The J gene is TRBJ2-5, the V gene TRBV9, with 8 bases identical to TRBD2. Trimming took 1 base from V and 4 from J; bases not matched to a gene: 9. The length of the CDR3 is 16 residues. Looked up from germline, CDR1 is SGDLS and CDR2 is YYNGEE. The CDR3 DNA is TGTGCCAGCAGCGTATCGGGACCCGGGGGGGCAGAGACCCAGTACTTC. Protein product: CASSVSGPGGAETQYF.

This clone was counted a few times. The V and J genes are TRBV19 and TRBJ1-2; TRBD1 agrees at 8 bases. The germline V gene encodes CDR1 LNHDA and CDR2 SQIVND (reference sequence). The CDR3 has 16 residues. Germline trimming cut 1 base from V and 2 bases from J; bases unmatched to any gene: 6. CDR3 sequence (DNA): TGTGCCAGTAGTATAGCCCAGGGGGCGATGAACTATGGCTACACCTTC. Protein sequence: CASSIAQGAMNYGYTF. Using reference TRBV19 and TRBJ1-2 for the parts outside the CDR3, the full variable domain is DGGITQSPKYLFRKEGQNVTLSCEQNLNHDAMYWYRQDPGQGLRLIYYSQIVNDFQKGDIAEGYSVSREKKESFPLTVTSAQKNPTAFYLCASSIAQGAMNYGYTFGSGTRLTVV.

V is TRBV27 and J is TRBJ1-6; D is uncertain. This CDR3 region has 13 residues. V was shortened by 4 bases and J by 10 bases, with 11 bases between the two germline ends. Germline loops: CDR1 MNHEY, CDR2 SMNVEV (reference sequence). The CDR3 is CASSWRSGSPLHF. The CDR3 DNA sequence: TGTGCCAGCAGTTGGAGGAGCGGCTCACCCCTCCACTTT.

The V call is TRBV7-7, the J call TRBJ2-5, with D possibly TRBD1 on 6 matching bases. V was shortened by 4 bases and J by 5 bases, with 11 bases between the two germline ends. The germline V gene encodes CDR1 SSHAT and CDR2 FNYEAQ (reference sequence). CDR3 size: 13 residues. This chain's CDR3 is CASSSRGFETQYF. CDR3 bases: TGTGCCAGCAGCTCCAGGGGTTTCGAGACCCAGTACTTC.

This clone was observed once. The V call is TRBV15, the J call TRBJ2-7; D may be TRBD2 (5 bases). The length of the CDR3 is 16 residues. Trimming cost V 1 base and J 3 bases, with 16 bases left between them. Per the germline V gene, CDR1 is LNHNV and CDR2 is YYDKDF (reference sequence). CDR3 region: CATSRGISDGGYEQYF. For the CDR3, the DNA is TGTGCCACCAGCAGAGGAATCTCGGACGGAGGCTACGAGCAGTACTTC.

The gene calls are TRBV13 and TRBJ2-7, with 7 bases matching TRBD1. The CDR3 extends over 15 amino acids. From germline, CDR1 is PRHDT and CDR2 FYEKMQ (reference sequence). Losses at the gene ends were 0 bases for V and 5 bases for J; bases not matched to a gene: 7. CDR3: CASSLGPTGLNEQYF. The CDR3 DNA reads as TGTGCCAGCAGCTTAGGCCCGACAGGGTTGAACGAGCAGTACTTC.

This clone showed up just a few times. V and J are TRBV27 and TRBJ1-6; the D gene is possibly TRBD1 (6 bases). The CDR3 has 13 residues. Trimming stripped 8 bases from V and 4 bases from J, with 9 bases between. The germline V gene has CDR1 MNHEY and CDR2 SMNVEV (reference sequence). The CDR3 nucleotides are TGTGCCAGCTGCGGACAGTATAATTCACCCCTCCACTTT. Its protein product is CASCGQYNSPLHF.

This clone was seen a few times. This rearrangement joins TRBV18 to TRBJ1-5; the match to TRBD1 covers 7 bases. The CDR3 covers 15 residues. J gave up 4 bases and V 5 bases, and 8 bases lay outside the gene matches. From germline, CDR1 is KGHSH and CDR2 LQKENI. The CDR3 DNA follows: TGTGCCAGCTCAAGTTTACGGGACAGTAATCAGCCCCAGCATTTT. Its protein is CASSSLRDSNQPQHF.

The chain recombines TRBV4-3 with TRBJ2-1, with D possibly matching TRBD1 (6 bases). This CDR3 has 17 residues. Germline V gene lookup returns CDR1 LGHNA and CDR2 YSLEER. V lost 0 bases, J lost 3 bases, and 15 bases lay in between. The CDR3 DNA follows: TGCGCCAGCAGCCAAGATTATTCCCTGGACAGCTACAATGAGCAGTTCTTC. This translates into CASSQDYSLDSYNEQFF.

The J gene is TRBJ2-3, the V gene TRBV9, with 10 bases that match TRBD1. The germline gives CDR1 SGDLS, CDR2 YYNGEE. There are 16 residues in the CDR3. V was pared by 2 bases and J by 4 bases, with 7 bases of the junction left unmatched. The CDR3 DNA reads TGTGCCAGCAGCGTGGCGGGACAGGGGATCCCAGATACGCAGTATTTT. Translating gives CASSVAGQGIPDTQYF.

This chain connects TRBV7-2 to TRBJ2-1; TRBD2 matches at 7 bases. Germline V lookup: CDR1 SGHTA, CDR2 FQGNSA. There are 14 residues in the CDR3. J was trimmed by 7 bases and V by 1 base; bases with no gene match: 4. CDR3 in DNA: TGTGCCAGCAGCTTAGAACGCGGGAGAAATGAGCAGTTCTTC. This gives the protein CASSLERGRNEQFF.

This rearrangement joins TRBV7-6 to TRBJ1-2, with no clear D. The CDR3 is made up of 19 amino acids. Trimming stripped 5 bases from V and 4 bases from J, with 29 bases between. Germline CDR1 and CDR2: SGHVS and FNYEAQ. The CDR3 sequence: CASSPFSRAALEEGYGYTF. The CDR3 coding sequence is TGTGCCAGCAGCCCATTTTCAAGGGCGGCCCTAGAGGAGGGCTATGGCTACACCTTC.

The chain combines TRBV7-9 with TRBJ2-5; D perhaps matches TRBD1 (6 bases). CDR3 length equals 14 residues. Trimming stripped 4 bases from V and 5 bases from J, with 14 bases between. Per germline, CDR1 SEHNR and CDR2 FQNEAQ (reference sequence). CDR3 sequence (DNA): TGTGCCAGCAGCTCAATACCCCAGGGGGAGACCCAGTACTTC. Protein product: CASSSIPQGETQYF.

The J gene is TRBJ1-4, the V gene TRBV6-6; D is undetermined. The V end lost 6 bases, the J end lost 0 bases, and 11 bases lay between the germline ends. Germline V lookup: CDR1 MNHNY, CDR2 SVGAGI (reference sequence). The CDR3 totals 15 residues. The CDR3 loop is CASRGKTATNEKLFF. The CDR3 region has the DNA TGTGCCAGCAGGGGTAAAACAGCAACTAATGAAAAACTGTTTTTT.

The CDR3 DNA sequence: TGTGCCAGCAGCCTGACTAGCGGGAGTGTTAATGAGCAGTTCTTC. Amino acid sequence: CASSLTSGSVNEQFF. This sequence joins TRBV11-2 and TRBJ2-1; TRBD2 agrees at 12 bases. The ends lost 5 bases at V and 7 bases at J; junction bases unmatched: 6. The CDR3 covers 15 residues. The germline CDR1 and CDR2 sequences are SGHAT and FQNNGV.

The chain has TRBV4-2 and TRBJ1-4; possibly TRBD1 for D (6 bases). Germline V CDR1 and CDR2: LGHNA, YNFKEQ. The CDR3 is made up of 18 amino acids. V lost 0 bases to trimming and J lost 5 bases, with 19 bases between them. CDR3 amino acids: CASSQESSRTALNEKLFF. Here the CDR3 DNA reads TGTGCCAGCAGCCAAGAATCGTCCCGGACAGCTTTAAATGAAAAACTGTTTTTT.